One T cell receptor beta chain is described in this entry. The antigen is undetermined. Tregs were sorted as CD4+CD25+CD127-/low cells. Germline CDR1 is SGHTA and CDR2 is FQGNSA. There are 14 residues in the CDR3. V was trimmed by 2 bases and J by 4 bases, leaving 9 bases between them. The study's findings and limits: Tumor Treg TCRs overlapped most with tumor naive CD4+ cells.

MiXCR, applied by TCRdb to the 5' RACE reads, yields one record per CDR3 protein. The data hold around 55,000 distinct CDR3 sequences, with around 21% observed a single time. V usage is TRBV7-2 and J usage is TRBJ2-1; D is unresolved. The clonotype was recovered from a female donor with breast cancer. Sequencing was done on a sample of tumor-infiltrating Tregs sorted from the breast tumor. The CDR3 sequence is CASSLQAHYNEQFF. CDR3 DNA sequence: TGTGCCAGCAGCTTACAGGCTCATTACAATGAGCAGTTCTTC. The variable domain in full, with the rest retrieved from reference TRBV7-2 and TRBJ2-1, is GAGVSQSPSNKVTEKGKDVELRCDPISGHTALYWYRQSLGQGLEFLIYFQGNSAPDKSGLPSDRFSAERTGGSVSTLTIQRTQQEDSAVYLCASSLQAHYNEQFFGPGTRLTVL.